Listed below are T cell receptor beta chains from one sample, sequenced in a study of blood T cells in healthy people across ages. TCRdb reprocessed the 5' RACE reads via MiXCR and lists one record per CDR3 protein. The data show about 1.5 million distinct CDR3 sequences, roughly 43% seen once. Sample: blood. Source of these receptors: a woman in her late teens or twenties in good health. CDR3s include the opening cysteine and the closing phenylalanine or tryptophan. The D gene is left open where the match is weak. Rows may omit the clone size; those that give it use once, few, many or a size class.

J gene,V gene,D gene,clone size,CDR3 protein,CDR3 DNA
TRBJ2-1,TRBV6-6,TRBD2,.,CASSYSGVGGMQFF,TGTGCCAGCAGTTACTCTGGGGTGGGGGGGATGCAGTTCTTC
TRBJ2-1,TRBV27,TRBD2,few,CASSSGLAGVVLNEQFF,TGTGCCAGCAGTTCAGGACTAGCGGGAGTTGTTCTCAATGAGCAGTTCTTC
TRBJ2-1,TRBV4-3,TRBD2,many,CASSQDPAGGYNEQFF,TGTGCCAGCAGCCAAGATCCAGCGGGAGGGTACAATGAGCAGTTCTTC
TRBJ1-1,TRBV12-3/TRBV12-4,TRBD1,few,CASSFRTGGGTEAFF,TGTGCCAGCAGTTTTCGGACAGGGGGGGGCACTGAAGCTTTCTTT
TRBJ2-1,TRBV11-3,TRBD1,few,CASSSGTGVHGEQFF,TGTGCCAGCAGCTCCGGGACAGGGGTCCACGGTGAGCAGTTCTTC
TRBJ1-1,TRBV3-1,.,.,CASRKGYVNTEAFF,TGTGCCAGCAGAAAAGGGTACGTCAACACTGAAGCTTTCTTT
TRBJ1-2,TRBV12-3/TRBV12-4,.,few,CASSGGWAGLNYGYTF,TGTGCCAGCAGCGGGGGGTGGGCGGGACTCAACTATGGCTACACCTTC
TRBJ1-1,TRBV7-2,TRBD1,.,CASSWETGVNTEAFF,TGTGCCAGCAGCTGGGAGACAGGGGTGAACACTGAAGCTTTCTTT
TRBJ2-5,TRBV6-1,TRBD1,.,CASSVDRDLFWAQYF,TGTGCCAGCAGTGTTGACAGGGACCTTTTTTGGGCCCAGTACTTC
TRBJ1-5,TRBV7-6,.,.,CASSLGIGGAKAPQPQHF,TGTGCCAGCAGCTTAGGTATTGGTGGGGCGAAAGCCCCTCAGCCCCAGCATTTT
TRBJ2-1,TRBV28,.,.,CASSFRDPRPQFF,TGTGCCAGCAGTTTTAGGGACCCCCGCCCCCAGTTCTTC
TRBJ2-6,TRBV4-2,.,.,CASSPTETSSGADVLTF,TGTGCCAGCAGCCCAACAGAAACAAGCTCTGGGGCCGACGTCCTGACTTTC
TRBJ1-2,TRBV4-3,.,.,CASSQSWRTAYGYTF,TGCGCCAGCAGCCAAAGCTGGCGGACAGCCTATGGCTACACCTTC
TRBJ2-3,TRBV4-3,TRBD2,.,CASGQDWRGSTDTQYF,TGCGCCAGCGGCCAAGATTGGCGGGGGAGCACAGATACGCAGTATTTT
TRBJ2-1,TRBV20-1,.,.,CSARDPEGGTYNEQFF,TGCAGTGCTAGAGATCCCGAGGGCGGTACCTACAATGAGCAGTTCTTC
TRBJ2-4,TRBV14,.,many,CASSQDSRRNIQYF,TGTGCCAGCAGCCAAGATAGTAGGAGAAACATTCAGTACTTC
TRBJ1-4,TRBV28,.,few,CASTSRSEKLFF,TGTGCCAGCACCTCTCGCTCCGAAAAACTGTTTTTT
TRBJ1-1,TRBV27,.,few,CASSLDRLNTEAFF,TGTGCCAGCAGCCTCGACAGGCTTAACACTGAAGCTTTCTTT
TRBJ2-1,TRBV6-5,TRBD1,few,CASSQTGDNEQFF,TGTGCCAGCAGCCAGACAGGGGACAATGAGCAGTTCTTC
TRBJ2-7,TRBV5-1,.,few,CASSTGLPPYEQYF,TGCGCCAGCAGCACGGGACTGCCTCCCTACGAGCAGTACTTC
TRBJ2-6,TRBV5-1,.,.,CASSPRAWGNVLTF,TGCGCCAGCAGCCCAAGGGCCTGGGGCAACGTCCTGACTTTC
TRBJ2-1,TRBV19,TRBD1,.,CASSTGTVVYNEQFF,TGTGCCAGTAGCACTGGGACAGTTGTCTACAATGAGCAGTTCTTC
TRBJ1-1,TRBV9,TRBD1,.,CASSNPDRGFGNTEAFF,TGTGCCAGCAGCAATCCGGACAGGGGATTTGGGAACACTGAAGCTTTCTTT
TRBJ1-5,TRBV4-3,TRBD1,.,CASSPGTGGGSNQPQHF,TGCGCCAGCAGTCCCGGGACAGGGGGGGGTAGCAATCAGCCCCAGCATTTT
TRBJ2-3,TRBV7-9,.,.,CASSPVSYPSTDTQYF,TGTGCCAGCAGCCCCGTGTCCTACCCAAGCACAGATACGCAGTATTTT
TRBJ2-1,TRBV7-9,.,.,CASSLTAGFSYNEKFF,TGTGCCAGCAGCTTAACGGCGGGGTTCTCCTACAATGAGAAGTTCTTC
TRBJ2-1,TRBV4-1,.,.,CASSPSAGAYNEQFF,TGCGCCAGCAGCCCTTCCGCGGGGGCTTACAATGAGCAGTTCTTC
TRBJ2-5,TRBV3-1,TRBD2,.,CASSHKIWTSGDEETQYF,TGTGCCAGCAGCCACAAGATATGGACTAGCGGGGATGAAGAGACCCAGTACTTC
TRBJ2-1,TRBV13,.,.,CASSAPLRGNEQFF,TGTGCCAGCAGCGCCCCCCTCAGGGGAAATGAGCAGTTCTTC
TRBJ1-5,TRBV20-1,.,.,CSAIEQGNQPQHF,TGCAGTGCGATTGAACAGGGAAATCAGCCCCAGCATTTT
TRBJ2-3,TRBV10-3,.,.,CAIRRGGGGTDTQYF,TGTGCCATCAGGCGGGGAGGTGGAGGCACAGATACGCAGTATTTT
TRBJ2-6,TRBV5-5,.,.,CASTPQGSFVGNVLTF,TGTGCCAGCACGCCTCAAGGGAGCTTTGTCGGCAACGTCCTGACTTTC
TRBJ2-5,TRBV27,TRBD1,once,CASRVGTAETQYF,TGTGCCAGCAGAGTCGGGACAGCAGAGACCCAGTACTTC
TRBJ2-3,TRBV11-2,.,.,CASSSSSGGTDTQYF,TGTGCCAGCAGTTCCAGCAGCGGAGGCACAGATACGCAGTATTTT
TRBJ2-1,TRBV19,.,.,CASSTLNNEQFF,TGTGCCAGTAGTACACTAAACAATGAGCAGTTCTTC
TRBJ2-5,TRBV7-9,.,.,CASSSGVAQYF,TGTGCCAGCAGCTCAGGTGTGGCCCAGTACTTC
TRBJ1-6,TRBV20-1,.,.,CSARLGGSSPLHF,TGCAGTGCTAGATTGGGGGGAAGTTCACCCCTCCACTTT
TRBJ2-5,TRBV5-1,TRBD1,few,CASSEGQGSETQYF,TGCGCCAGCAGCGAGGGACAGGGGTCAGAGACCCAGTACTTC
TRBJ1-1,TRBV12-3/TRBV12-4,.,.,CASSPAADYREVAEAFF,TGTGCCAGCAGTCCGGCCGCCGACTACAGGGAGGTGGCTGAAGCTTTCTTT
TRBJ1-1,TRBV6-5,.,few,CASSWGVDIGTEAFF,TGTGCCAGCAGTTGGGGAGTGGACATTGGGACTGAAGCTTTCTTT
TRBJ2-3,TRBV6-5,TRBD2,.,CASRAGWSTDTQYF,TGTGCCAGCAGAGCGGGATGGAGCACAGATACGCAGTATTTT
TRBJ2-3,TRBV27,.,.,CASSTSRKGLDVYTQYF,TGTGCCAGCAGTACCTCGCGTAAAGGACTCGACGTCTATACGCAGTATTTT
TRBJ1-1,TRBV6-6,.,few,CASSPITEAFF,TGTGCCAGCAGCCCGATTACTGAAGCTTTCTTT
TRBJ1-1,TRBV30,TRBD1,.,CAWTPDRMNTEAFF,TGTGCCTGGACTCCGGACAGGATGAACACTGAAGCTTTCTTT
TRBJ2-5,TRBV6-5,.,.,CASSTLVGGEQYF,TGTGCCAGCAGCACACTCGTGGGGGGTGAGCAGTACTTC
TRBJ2-4,TRBV2,TRBD2,.,CASSGSGGAGIQYF,TGTGCCAGCAGTGGCAGCGGGGGGGCAGGCATTCAGTACTTC
TRBJ2-3,TRBV7-2,.,.,CASSLAIQDPYTQYF,TGTGCCAGCAGCTTAGCAATCCAGGACCCTTATACGCAGTATTTT
TRBJ2-3,TRBV6-1,.,few,CASSEAGTSTDTQYF,TGTGCCAGCAGTGAGGCCGGTACTAGCACAGATACGCAGTATTTT
TRBJ2-5,TRBV20-1,TRBD2,.,CSARAGLAENEQYF,TGCAGTGCTAGGGCTGGACTAGCGGAAAATGAGCAGTACTTC
TRBJ1-1,TRBV29-1,.,.,CSVEDWGAGTEAFF,TGCAGCGTTGAGGATTGGGGGGCTGGGACTGAAGCTTTCTTT
TRBJ2-7,TRBV20-1,TRBD2,.,CSARDRLAGLSEQYF,TGCAGTGCTAGAGATCGGCTAGCGGGGCTGAGCGAGCAGTACTTC
TRBJ2-1,TRBV7-9,TRBD2,few,CATAGLAVYNEQFF,TGTGCCACCGCGGGACTAGCGGTCTACAATGAGCAGTTCTTC
TRBJ2-1,TRBV5-5,TRBD1,few,CASSSPDRGYNEQFF,TGTGCCAGCAGCTCCCCCGACAGGGGCTACAATGAGCAGTTCTTC
TRBJ2-5,TRBV24-1,.,once,CATSDATLVYNAQYF,TGTGCCACCAGTGATGCTACACTGGTTTACAATGCGCAGTACTTC
TRBJ1-1,TRBV29-1,.,.,CSVEGLAATVEAFF,TGCAGCGTGGAAGGGTTGGCGGCCACGGTAGAAGCTTTCTTT
TRBJ2-7,TRBV6-2/TRBV6-3,.,few,CASSPPREVLEQYF,TGTGCCAGCAGCCCCCCCAGGGAGGTACTCGAGCAGTACTTC
TRBJ2-3,TRBV20-1,TRBD1,.,CSALGTASSTDTQYF,TGCAGCGCCCTTGGGACAGCCAGTAGCACAGATACGCAGTATTTT